The 9 T cell receptor beta chains below come from one sample, sequenced in a study of tumor-infiltrating lymphocytes in localized non-small cell lung cancer. Sequenced by immunoSEQ multiplex PCR; TCRdb stores in-frame clones only, minus some. The repertoire holds 9,500 to 10,000 clones, with under 85% as singletons. What was sequenced was lung tumor tissue. The receptors originated from a human donor with non-small cell lung cancer.

The V call is TRBV7-3, the J call TRBJ1-2, with a tentative D call TRBD1 (6 bases). V lost 2 bases and J lost 5, with 9 bases in between. Germline-derived CDR1 and CDR2 are SGHTA and FQGTGA. The CDR3 totals 13 residues. CDR3 amino acids: CASSLGQGYGYTF. DNA for the CDR3: TGTGCCAGCAGCTTAGGGCAGGGGTATGGCTACACCTTC.

V and J are TRBV14 and TRBJ2-2, with TRBD1 as a possible D gene (5 bases). This CDR3 region has 16 residues. The V gene's germline CDR1 is SGHDN and CDR2 FVKESK. Trimming shortened V by 0 bases and J by 1 base, and 9 bases separated the two germline ends. CDR3 coding DNA: TGTGCCAGCAGCCAAGATAGGGGCGGGAACACCGGGGAGCTGTTTTTT. Translating gives CASSQDRGGNTGELFF.

V is TRBV6-5 and J is TRBJ1-1; D is unclear. The CDR3 is made up of 13 amino acids. V lost 2 bases and J 7 bases, leaving 11 bases between the germline ends. Germline V gene sequence: CDR1 MNHEY, CDR2 SVGAGI. The CDR3 here is CASSYSRVHEAFF. The CDR3, as DNA: TGTGCCAGCAGTTACAGCAGAGTCCATGAAGCTTTCTTT.

This clone is deemed medium-sized (0.01 to 0.1%). The V and J genes are TRBV27 and TRBJ1-1, with 7 nucleotides matching TRBD1. The CDR3 totals 17 residues. Unmatched junction bases numbered 13, after V lost 3 bases and J lost 3 bases. In germline, CDR1 is MNHEY, CDR2 SMNVEV (reference sequence). The CDR3 DNA is TGTGCCAGCAGTTTCACAGGGGCAGGGGGAGGCGACACTGAAGCTTTCTTT. Translation: CASSFTGAGGGDTEAFF.

This clone was detected only once. The gene calls are TRBV11-2 and TRBJ2-5; maybe TRBD1 (5 bases). This CDR3 contains 15 residues. Trimming removed 7 bases at V and 5 bases at J, with 20 bases between. Germline values: CDR1 SGHAT, CDR2 FQNNGV. The CDR3 DNA follows: TGTGCCAGCACCCAGGGCAGGGCGATGGGGGAGACCCAGTACTTC. This gives the protein CASTQGRAMGETQYF.

This clone was recorded only once. The chain joins TRBV19 to TRBJ1-5; D unclear. Germline CDR1 is LNHDA and CDR2 is SQIVND (reference sequence). V was clipped by 1 base and J by 2 bases, with 9 bases between them. The CDR3 contains 15 residues. In DNA form, the CDR3 reads TGTGCCAGTAGTATAGGGCCCCCAGGCAATCAGCCCCAGCATTTT. It translates to CASSIGPPGNQPQHF.

V usage is TRBV7-2 and J usage is TRBJ1-5; 7 bases agree with TRBD1. The CDR3 totals 13 residues. Germline CDR1 is SGHTA and CDR2 is FQGNSA. With V trimmed by 1 base and J by 9 bases, 3 bases remained unmatched. The CDR3 bases are TGTGCCAGCAGCTTAGGAGGGGGCGTGCCCCAGCATTTT. Amino acid sequence: CASSLGGGVPQHF. Complete variable domain (other parts from reference TRBV7-2 and TRBJ1-5): GAGVSQSPSNKVTEKGKDVELRCDPISGHTALYWYRQSLGQGLEFLIYFQGNSAPDKSGLPSDRFSAERTGGSVSTLTIQRTQQEDSAVYLCASSLGGGVPQHFGDGTRLSIL.

V gene TRBV19 combines with J gene TRBJ1-6; a weak D match, TRBD1 (6 bases). The CDR3 covers 14 residues. The germline V gene has CDR1 LNHDA and CDR2 SQIVND (reference sequence). V was pared by 7 bases and J by 5 bases, with 12 bases between. CDR3 amino acids: CASTFGTNNSPLHF. The CDR3 DNA reads as TGTGCCAGTACCTTCGGGACAAATAATTCACCCCTCCACTTT.

This chain connects TRBV6-4 to TRBJ1-2; maybe TRBD1 (5 bases). In germline, CDR1 is MRHNA, CDR2 SNTAGT. This CDR3 comprises 13 residues. Trimming cost V 7 bases and J 4 bases, with 13 bases left between them. This CDR3 is CASTPGLGYGYTF. CDR3 in DNA: TGTGCCAGCACGCCGGGGCTGGGCTATGGCTACACCTTC.